These 13 T cell receptor beta chains originate from one sample sequenced in a study of cytomegalovirus exposure and HLA in healthy donors (dated by TCRdb to about 2017). Libraries came from the immunoSEQ multiplex PCR assay. The multiplex PCR relied on a mix of 60 forward primers for TCR Vbeta segments and 13 reverse primers for TCR Jbeta segments. TCRdb took over this immuneACCESS table, retaining in-frame rearrangements with V and J assigned. Such tables are incomplete; in checked studies, under half of the missing clones stem from an unresolved V gene, and the remainder is unexplained. This sample has about 140,000 clones in its table, and around three fifths of those were observed once. Clones ranked in the top ten supply over 1.5% of the sample. The sequenced sample consisted of PBMCs. Receptors were obtained from a male donor in good health and CMV-seronegative.

The chain employs TRBV6-5 and TRBJ1-4; the D gene is possibly TRBD1 (6 bases). CDR1 is MNHEY and CDR2 is SVGAGI in the germline V gene. CDR3 length: 13 amino acids. The V end lost 6 bases, the J end lost 8 bases, and 13 bases lay between the germline ends. The CDR3 protein is CASSPRQAEKLFF. CDR3 coding DNA: TGTGCCAGCAGCCCACGACAGGCGGAAAAACTGTTTTTT.

This chain connects TRBV29-1 to TRBJ2-7; TRBD1 agrees at 9 bases. V shed 3 bases, J shed 5 bases, and the junction held 5 bases outside the gene matches. The CDR3 length is 13 residues. Per the germline V gene, CDR1 is SQVTM and CDR2 is ANQGSEA. CDR3 sequence reads: CSVENRGLDEQYF. In DNA, the CDR3 is TGCAGCGTTGAGAACAGGGGGCTGGACGAGCAGTACTTC.

CDR3 amino acids: CASSSNLDRGRLGTGELFF. The CDR3 DNA follows: TGTGCCAGCAGCTCCAATCTCGACAGGGGGCGTCTTGGCACCGGGGAGCTGTTTTTT. The rearrangement uses TRBV9 and TRBJ2-2, with 10 bases matching TRBD1. Germline loops: CDR1 SGDLS, CDR2 YYNGEE. The CDR3 extends over 19 amino acids. The V segment lost 4 bases and the J segment 4 bases; nucleotides outside the gene matches: 16.

The rearrangement uses TRBV5-1 and TRBJ2-2; 8 bases align to TRBD2. The CDR3 has 16 residues. Trimming at V came to 2 bases and at J to 3 bases, leaving 6 bases not matched to a gene. The germline V gene encodes CDR1 SGHRS and CDR2 YFSETQ. CDR3 nucleotides: TGCGCCAGCAGCTTAGCCGGGACTAGAGACACCGGGGAGCTGTTTTTT. It yields the protein CASSLAGTRDTGELFF.

This clone was picked up a small number of times. The chain combines TRBV7-6 with TRBJ2-7, with D perhaps matching TRBD1 (6 bases). Germline V gene data show CDR1 as SGHVS and CDR2 as FNYEAQ. The CDR3 length is 12 residues. Trimming took off 5 bases at V and 5 bases at J, with 10 bases between the two ends. The CDR3 sequence: CASSQPGDEQYF. The CDR3 coding sequence is TGTGCCAGCAGCCAACCAGGGGACGAGCAGTACTTC.

V is TRBV5-1 and J is TRBJ1-2, with 12 bases that match TRBD1. Germline V lookup: CDR1 SGHRS, CDR2 YFSETQ. The length of the CDR3 is 15 residues. The trim removed 3 bases at V and 5 bases at J, leaving 5 bases unmatched. CDR3 in DNA: TGCGCCAGCAGCTGGGGGACAGGGGGCGGATATGGCTACACCTTC. Translation gives CASSWGTGGGYGYTF.

The chain couples TRBV27 to TRBJ2-5; D remains unclear. The closer fit of TRBJ2-7 to the DNA end suggests the J call may be wrong. From germline, CDR1 is MNHEY and CDR2 SMNVEV (reference sequence). The CDR3 extends over 13 amino acids. The CDR3 region is CASSLGPLYEQYF. In DNA, the CDR3 is TGTGCCAGCAGTTTAGGTCCCCTCTACGAGCAGTACTTC.

This chain uses TRBV6-6 with TRBJ1-1, with D possibly being TRBD1 (5 bases). The V end was cut by 5 bases, the J end by 7 bases, with 14 bases between. In germline, CDR1 is MNHNY, CDR2 SVGAGI (reference sequence). The CDR3 has 13 amino acids. CDR3 residues: CASSGRGGGEAFF. In DNA form, the CDR3 reads TGTGCCAGCAGTGGGCGGGGGGGTGGTGAAGCTTTCTTT.

This clone was observed a few times. The V and J genes are TRBV7-9 and TRBJ1-1; D might be TRBD1 (5 bases). The CDR3 sequence is 14 residues long. Trimming stripped 3 bases from V and 7 bases from J, with 15 bases between. The germline V gene encodes CDR1 SEHNR and CDR2 FQNEAQ (reference sequence). The CDR3: CASSLAGAGGEAFF. The CDR3 DNA reads TGTGCCAGCAGCTTGGCCGGGGCCGGGGGTGAAGCTTTCTTT.

The rearrangement joins TRBV28 to TRBJ1-4; 10 bases match TRBD1. Germline V gene sequence: CDR1 MDHEN, CDR2 SYDVKM. The CDR3 loop spans 15 amino acids. J lost 7 bases, V lost 2 bases, and 4 bases had no gene match. The CDR3 nucleotides are TGTGCCAGCAGTTTAAGGGGGACAGGGGTTGAAAAACTGTTTTTT. Residues: CASSLRGTGVEKLFF.

The CDR3 reads CASVREVTGELFF. CDR3 nucleotide sequence: TGTGCCAGCGTCAGGGAGGTCACCGGGGAGCTGTTTTTT. This rearrangement joins TRBV28 to TRBJ2-2; D is possibly TRBD2 (6 bases). Trimming removed 8 bases from V and 4 bases from J, with 11 bases in between. The CDR3 has 13 amino acids. CDR1 and CDR2 from the germline V gene are MDHEN and SYDVKM.

CDR3: CASASPGQEGGPSIGEKLFF. Written as DNA, the CDR3 is TGCGCCAGCGCCTCCCCGGGACAGGAAGGAGGGCCATCAATTGGGGAAAAACTGTTTTTT. The V gene is TRBV23-1, the J gene TRBJ1-4, with 8 bases aligning to TRBD1. TRBV23-1 is labeled an ORF, and its function is uncertain. This CDR3 region has 20 residues. The V and J ends lost 8 bases and 8 bases, in that order; junction bases with no gene match: 28.

J is TRBJ2-3 and V is TRBV7-6; TRBD2 agrees at 11 bases. The CDR3 consists of 15 residues. Trimming at V came to 5 bases and at J to 2 bases, leaving 3 bases not matched to a gene. Germline lookup yields CDR1 SGHVS and CDR2 FNYEAQ. The CDR3 is CASSLSGGDTDTQYF. The CDR3 nucleotides read TGTGCCAGCAGCCTTAGCGGGGGGGACACAGATACGCAGTATTTT. Supplemented by reference TRBV7-6 and TRBJ2-3, the full variable domain reads GAGVSQSPRYKVTKRGQDVALRCDPISGHVSLYWYRQALGQGPEFLTYFNYEAQQDKSGLPNDRFSAERPEGSISTLTIQRTEQRDSAMYRCASSLSGGDTDTQYFGPGTRLTVL.